This is a list of T cell receptor beta chains from one sample in a study of blood T cell repertoires in COVID-19. Assay: immunoSEQ multiplex PCR; the TCRdb copy retains only in-frame clones and omits some. There are 300,000 or so clones in the sample; 88% occur only once, and under 8% lies in the top ten. The sequenced sample consisted of peripheral blood. The receptor source for this set is a woman in her 30s who had recovered from COVID-19. Each CDR3 is given with its conserved first and last residue.

V	J	CDR3
TRBV7-8	TRBJ1-2	CASSLVGDRAYGYTF
TRBV27	TRBJ2-3	CASRKWAGGSTDTQYF
TRBV9	TRBJ1-1	CASSLQRGVNTEAFF
TRBV2	TRBJ1-2	CASSVDQGYYGYTF
TRBV7-2	TRBJ2-7	CASRTPGQGPNKQYF
TRBV7-2	TRBJ2-7	CASSRDRDRGYEQYF
TRBV15	TRBJ2-7	CATSRGLAGGIYEQYF
TRBV7-2	TRBJ2-3	CASSIDLPRTDTQYF
TRBV15	TRBJ1-4	CATSREAGNEKLFF
TRBV11-1	TRBJ2-3	CASSLGLGQGWDTQYF
TRBV12-2	TRBJ2-4	CASQGESKNIQYF
TRBV27	TRBJ1-2	CASSIRGQGALNYGYTF
TRBV5-1	TRBJ2-2	CASSPGTGGMATGELFF
TRBV18	TRBJ2-1	CASSPPGGPHNEQFF
TRBV4-2	TRBJ1-6	CASSTSPGQPHSPLHF
TRBV7-2	TRBJ1-2	CASSLGPGEVDGYTF
TRBV25-1	TRBJ2-2	CASSEYFQGGGELFF
TRBV28	TRBJ2-3	CASTPVGGAATDTQYF
TRBV5-1	TRBJ1-2	CASSAGTGPGYTF
TRBV7-3	TRBJ2-3	CASSFLSGGSTDTQYF
TRBV5-1	TRBJ1-2	CASSPDRGYGYTF
TRBV12-3/TRBV12-4	TRBJ2-7	CASSFDRGYEQYF
TRBV3-1/TRBV3-2	TRBJ1-1	CASSYRNTEAFF
TRBV28	TRBJ1-2	CASSLSGGAIYGYTF
TRBV5-5	TRBJ2-7	CASSRGVPSAIYEQYF
TRBV4-2	TRBJ1-2	CASSQASRDSDYGYTF
TRBV6-1	TRBJ2-4	CASNYRVLGIQYF
TRBV28	TRBJ1-5	CASSPEDRGTISNQPQHF
TRBV6-2/TRBV6-3	TRBJ1-1	CASSYSMQGQAFF
TRBV7-9	TRBJ2-2	CASSLWADTGELFF
TRBV12-3/TRBV12-4	TRBJ1-1	CASRPGPTEAFF
TRBV9	TRBJ2-3	CASSVESTFTDTQYF
TRBV5-1	TRBJ2-7	CASSPSPGGRAYEQYF
TRBV7-8	TRBJ2-2	CASSLRETGGNTGELFF
TRBV7-2	TRBJ2-7	CASSLGGALEEQYF
TRBV5-6	TRBJ1-2	CASSSVGGYGYTF
TRBV7-3	TRBJ2-7	CASSQSAGGPYEQYF
TRBV19	TRBJ2-1	CASMGFRIGTGASSYNEQFF
TRBV19	TRBJ1-2	CASPFGQEAGYTF
TRBV4-3	TRBJ2-7	CASSQGVSYEQYF
TRBV29-1	TRBJ2-7	CSVGSRRAEQYF
TRBV7-3	TRBJ1-5	CASSLHRDPHQPQHF
TRBV4-2	TRBJ2-1	CASSQLGLADNEQFF
TRBV6-6	TRBJ1-1	CASSYTGQANTEAFF
TRBV28	TRBJ2-7	CASSLVGLGLNEQYF
TRBV5-4	TRBJ1-2	CASRQGNIGYTF
TRBV6-5	TRBJ1-3	CASSYAGSPIGNTIYF
TRBV6-5	TRBJ1-4	CASSQDRGNEKLFF
TRBV12-3/TRBV12-4	TRBJ1-2	CASSYQGARAYTF
TRBV29-1	TRBJ1-2	CSGVDRLNYGYTF
TRBV28	TRBJ1-2	CASSFTGGPNYGYTF
TRBV19	TRBJ2-5	CASMDRVQETQYF
TRBV29-1	TRBJ1-2	CIAFVGDRGGYTF
TRBV6-6	TRBJ1-6	CASTQGVGVVSPLHF
TRBV6-2/TRBV6-3	TRBJ2-7	CASSYPGHYSYEQYF